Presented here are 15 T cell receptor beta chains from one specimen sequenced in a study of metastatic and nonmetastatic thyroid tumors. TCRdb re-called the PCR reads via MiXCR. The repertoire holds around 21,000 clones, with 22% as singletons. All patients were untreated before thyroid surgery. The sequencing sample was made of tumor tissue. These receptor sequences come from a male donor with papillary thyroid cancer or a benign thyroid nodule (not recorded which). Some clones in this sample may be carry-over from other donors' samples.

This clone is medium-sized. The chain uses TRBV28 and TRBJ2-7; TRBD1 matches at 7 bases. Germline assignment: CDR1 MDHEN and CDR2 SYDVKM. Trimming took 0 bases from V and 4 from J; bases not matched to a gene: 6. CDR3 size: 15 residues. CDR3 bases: TGTGCCAGCAGTTTATGGGTTGGGACAGAGTACGAGCAGTACTTC. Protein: CASSLWVGTEYEQYF.

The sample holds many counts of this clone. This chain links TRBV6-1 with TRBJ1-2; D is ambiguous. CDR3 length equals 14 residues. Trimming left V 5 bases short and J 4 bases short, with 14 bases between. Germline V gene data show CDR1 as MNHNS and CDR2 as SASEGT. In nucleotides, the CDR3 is TGTGCCAGCAGTAAACGGACGGACCGCTATGGCTACACCTTC. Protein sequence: CASSKRTDRYGYTF.

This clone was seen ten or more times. CDR3 DNA sequence: TGTGCCAGCAGCTTGAGGGCTAGCGGGAACAATGAGCAGTTCTTC. Residues: CASSLRASGNNEQFF. This chain uses TRBV5-5 with TRBJ2-1; TRBD2 aligns across 9 bases. V trimming: 1 base; J trimming: 5 bases; junction bases outside the gene matches: 4. The CDR3 covers 15 residues. Looked up from germline, CDR1 is SGHKS and CDR2 is YYEKEE (reference sequence).

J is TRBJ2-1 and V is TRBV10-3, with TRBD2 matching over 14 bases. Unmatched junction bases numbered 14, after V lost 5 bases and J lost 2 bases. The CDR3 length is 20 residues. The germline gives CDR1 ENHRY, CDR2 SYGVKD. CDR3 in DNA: TGTGCCATCAGTCACTCCGCCGAGACTAGCGGGAGGGCCGCCTACAATGAGCAGTTCTTC. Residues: CAISHSAETSGRAAYNEQFF.

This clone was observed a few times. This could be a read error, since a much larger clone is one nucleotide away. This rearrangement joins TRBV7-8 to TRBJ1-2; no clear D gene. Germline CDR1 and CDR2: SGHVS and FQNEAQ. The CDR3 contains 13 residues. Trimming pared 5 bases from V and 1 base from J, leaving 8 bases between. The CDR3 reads CASSPEDNYGYTF. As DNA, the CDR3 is TGTGCCAGCAGCCCCGAGGATAACTATGGCTACACCTTC.

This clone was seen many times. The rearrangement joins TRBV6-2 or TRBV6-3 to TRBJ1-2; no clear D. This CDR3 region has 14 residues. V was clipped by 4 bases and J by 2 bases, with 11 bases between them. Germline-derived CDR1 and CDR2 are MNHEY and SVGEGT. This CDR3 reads CASSFGVGNYGYTF. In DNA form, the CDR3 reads TGTGCCAGCAGTTTCGGGGTCGGGAACTATGGCTACACCTTC.

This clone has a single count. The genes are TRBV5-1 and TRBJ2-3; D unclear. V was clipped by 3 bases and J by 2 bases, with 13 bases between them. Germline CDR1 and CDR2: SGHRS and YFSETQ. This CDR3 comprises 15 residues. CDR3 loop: CASSSGPTITDTQYF. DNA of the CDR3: TGCGCCAGCAGCTCCGGACCCACTATCACAGATACGCAGTATTTT.

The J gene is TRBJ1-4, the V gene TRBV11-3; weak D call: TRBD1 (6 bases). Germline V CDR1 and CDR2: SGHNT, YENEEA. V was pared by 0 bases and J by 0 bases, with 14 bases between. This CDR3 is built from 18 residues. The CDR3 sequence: CASSLETGAFATNEKLFF. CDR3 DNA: TGTGCCAGCAGCTTAGAGACAGGTGCCTTTGCAACTAATGAAAAACTGTTTTTT.

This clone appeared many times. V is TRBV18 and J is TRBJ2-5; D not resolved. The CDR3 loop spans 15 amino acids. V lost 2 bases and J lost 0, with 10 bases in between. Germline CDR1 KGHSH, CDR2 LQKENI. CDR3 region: CASSPLWRNQETQYF. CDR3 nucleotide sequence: TGTGCCAGCTCACCATTATGGCGCAACCAAGAGACCCAGTACTTC.

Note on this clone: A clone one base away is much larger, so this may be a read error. The CDR3 bases are TGTGCCAGCAGTTTATGCGGTATTTTGATGGATGAGCGGTTCTTC. It specifies CASSLCGILMDERFF. The rearrangement links TRBV7-2 to TRBJ2-1; no clear D gene. The germline CDR1 and CDR2 sequences are SGHTA and FQGNSA. The CDR3 is made up of 15 amino acids.

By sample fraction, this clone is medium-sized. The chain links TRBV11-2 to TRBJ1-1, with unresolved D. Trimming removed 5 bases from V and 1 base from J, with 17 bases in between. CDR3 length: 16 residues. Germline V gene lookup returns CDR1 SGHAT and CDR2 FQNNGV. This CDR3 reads CASSREEDTANTEAFF. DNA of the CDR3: TGTGCCAGCAGCCGTGAAGAAGACACAGCGAACACTGAAGCTTTCTTT.

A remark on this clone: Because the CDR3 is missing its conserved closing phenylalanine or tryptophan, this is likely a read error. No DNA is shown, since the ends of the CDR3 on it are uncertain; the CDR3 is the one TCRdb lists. CDR3 in amino acids: CASSLAVQGASGNKPEHL. The rearrangement uses TRBV7-2 and TRBJ1-5; the table assigns TRBD1, which was not confirmed against the DNA. Germline-derived CDR1 and CDR2 are SGHTA and FQGNSA. The CDR3 totals 18 residues, both ends included.

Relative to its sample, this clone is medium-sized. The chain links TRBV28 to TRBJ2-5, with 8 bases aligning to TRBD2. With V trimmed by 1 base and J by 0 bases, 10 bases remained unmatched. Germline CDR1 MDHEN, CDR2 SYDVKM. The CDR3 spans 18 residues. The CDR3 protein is CASSLFGRAITHQETQYF. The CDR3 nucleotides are TGTGCCAGCAGTTTATTCGGGAGGGCGATTACTCACCAAGAGACCCAGTACTTC.

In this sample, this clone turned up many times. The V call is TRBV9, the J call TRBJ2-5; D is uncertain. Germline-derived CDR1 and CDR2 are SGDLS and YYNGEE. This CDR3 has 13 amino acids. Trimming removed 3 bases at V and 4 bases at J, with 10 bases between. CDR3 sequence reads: CASSGPQGETQYF. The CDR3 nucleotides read TGTGCCAGCAGCGGACCCCAAGGAGAGACCCAGTACTTC.

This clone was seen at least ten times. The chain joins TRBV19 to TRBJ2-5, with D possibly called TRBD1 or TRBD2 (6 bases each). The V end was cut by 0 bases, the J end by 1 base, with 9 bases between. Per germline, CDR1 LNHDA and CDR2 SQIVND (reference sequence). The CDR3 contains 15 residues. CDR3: CASSIERGRQETQYF. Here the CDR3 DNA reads TGTGCCAGTAGTATAGAACGGGGGCGCCAAGAGACCCAGTACTTC.